The clone carrying this TCR beta chain has a handful of counts. Its target is not known. A multiplex PCR was run with 60 Vbeta primers and 13 Jbeta primers. TCRdb's table, derived via immunoSEQ multiplex PCR, lists solely in-frame clones and lacks some. The sample holds roughly 120,000 clones; 75% to 85% are singletons and the top ten take less than 4.5%. Germline V gene data show CDR1 as KGHSH and CDR2 as LQKENI. V was clipped by 3 bases and J by 6 bases, with 21 bases between them. The CDR3 sequence is 16 residues long. The sample belongs to a study of cytomegalovirus exposure and HLA in healthy donors. Study-wide context: Previous work identified 95 million to 140 million unique TCR beta sequences from about 179 million T cells. Regarding the study as a whole: Researchers reported in a later analysis that common viral pathogens appeared linked to several top clusters. The study dropped some indistinguishable V segments, TRBV6-2 and TRBV6-3 among them. Three chains linked to CMV were shown in vitro to be specific for CMV antigens.

The source of this sequence is a man in his forties in good health and CMV-seronegative. The genes are TRBV18 and TRBJ2-7; weak D call: TRBD1 (6 bases). Sequenced: PBMCs. CDR3: CASSPNQRTVGGEQYF. The CDR3 DNA reads as TGTGCCAGCTCACCCAACCAACGGACAGTAGGAGGCGAGCAGTACTTC.